This entry lists 11 T cell receptor beta chains sequenced from one sample in a study of response to subunit inactivated influenza vaccine. TCRdb analysed the RT-PCR reads with MiXCR anew, one entry per CDR3 protein. The sample includes about 500,000 distinct CDR3 sequences, more than 15% of them seen just once. Material: CD4+ T cells sorted from PBMCs, obtained roughly 24 months after vaccination. Receptor source: a man aged 50-75 years who received an inactivated influenza vaccine.

J is TRBJ2-3 and V is TRBV4-3; TRBD2 might be the D (5 bases). Germline values: CDR1 LGHNA, CDR2 YSLEER. The length of the CDR3 is 15 residues. The V and J ends lost 4 bases and 2 bases respectively, with 13 bases between them. This CDR3 reads CASSRGGSFTDTQYF. As DNA, the CDR3 is TGCGCCAGCAGCCGAGGCGGGTCTTTCACAGATACGCAGTATTTT.

The count of this clonotype is one. A much more abundant neighbour one base away suggests this may be a read error. The gene calls are TRBV20-1 and TRBJ2-3; no clear D. Germline CDR1 and CDR2: DFQATT and SNEGSKA (reference sequence). This CDR3 contains 14 residues. DNA of the CDR3: TGCAGCCCTACCTGGAGAACTAGCACAGATACGCAGTATTTT. Protein: CSPTWRTSTDTQYF.

The chain recombines TRBV5-6 with TRBJ1-4; possible D gene TRBD1, 5 bases. Germline values: CDR1 SGHDT, CDR2 YYEEEE. V was trimmed by 4 bases and J by 3 bases, leaving 13 bases between them. The CDR3 sequence is 15 residues long. In DNA, the CDR3 is TGTGCCAGCAGCGGACTCGGGGCGGCTAATGAAAAACTGTTTTTT. Translated, it gives CASSGLGAANEKLFF.

The V gene is TRBV14, the J gene TRBJ2-2; a possible D gene is TRBD2 (6 bases). From germline, CDR1 is SGHDN and CDR2 FVKESK. Trimming took 1 base from V and 0 from J, leaving 15 bases between them. The CDR3 is made up of 18 amino acids. This CDR3 reads CASSQGGTPLANTGELFF. CDR3 nucleotides: TGTGCCAGCAGCCAAGGCGGGACTCCTCTCGCGAACACCGGGGAGCTGTTTTTT.

This clonotype was observed a few times. The chain carries TRBV4-2 and TRBJ2-1; maybe TRBD2 (5 bases). Trimming took 3 bases from V and 2 from J, leaving 20 bases between them. CDR3 length equals 18 residues. Per germline, CDR1 LGHNA and CDR2 YNFKEQ. The CDR3 nucleotides read TGTGCCAGCAGCCATTGGGCAGTAACGGGATCCACCTACAATGAGCAGTTCTTC. Protein product: CASSHWAVTGSTYNEQFF.

The CDR3 nucleotides are TGTGCCAGCAGCTTGACAGGGGTGCGATTCTATGGCTACACCTTC. Protein: CASSLTGVRFYGYTF. The chain links TRBV5-6 to TRBJ1-2, with 7 bases fitting TRBD1. Per the germline V gene, CDR1 is SGHDT and CDR2 is YYEEEE. J gave up 4 bases and V 1 base, and 7 bases lay outside the gene matches. The CDR3 runs to 15 residues.

The chain links TRBV4-2 to TRBJ2-1; 9 bases map to TRBD2. The CDR3 length is 16 residues. Germline V CDR1 and CDR2: LGHNA, YNFKEQ. The trim removed 1 base at V and 12 bases at J, leaving 13 bases unmatched. The CDR3 coding sequence is TGTGCCAGCAGCCAAGCCTGGGGACTAGCCGGAGGGGTGCAGTTCTTC. Its protein is CASSQAWGLAGGVQFF.

In its sample, this clonotype was seen a few times. This chain uses TRBV5-1 with TRBJ2-7; 7 bases align to TRBD1. The CDR3 length is 14 residues. CDR1 and CDR2 from the germline V gene are SGHRS and YFSETQ. With V trimmed by 2 bases and J by 3 bases, 5 bases remained unmatched. CDR3 loop: CASSLGGTLYEQYF. As DNA, the CDR3 is TGCGCCAGCAGCTTAGGGGGCACTCTCTACGAGCAGTACTTC.

This clonotype was found a few times. The rearrangement joins TRBV12-3 or TRBV12-4 to TRBJ1-5; D possibly corresponds to TRBD1 (5 bases). V was clipped by 1 base and J by 5 bases, with 9 bases between them. This CDR3 is 14 amino acids long. The CDR3 protein is CASSLVGADQPQHF. As DNA, the CDR3 is TGTGCCAGCAGTTTAGTAGGGGCGGATCAGCCCCAGCATTTT.

This sequence joins TRBV7-6 and TRBJ2-5, with D unresolved. The V end was cut by 1 base, the J end by 1 base, with 10 bases between. CDR3 length: 15 amino acids. In germline, CDR1 is SGHVS, CDR2 FNYEAQ. CDR3 residues: CASSLVANFQETQYF. CDR3 nucleotide sequence: TGTGCCAGCAGCTTAGTTGCGAATTTCCAAGAGACCCAGTACTTC. The entire variable domain, with the rest obtained from reference TRBV7-6 and TRBJ2-5, is as follows: GAGVSQSPRYKVTKRGQDVALRCDPISGHVSLYWYRQALGQGPEFLTYFNYEAQQDKSGLPNDRFSAERPEGSISTLTIQRTEQRDSAMYRCASSLVANFQETQYFGPGTRLLVL.

The chain has TRBV6-2 or TRBV6-3 and TRBJ2-2, with D tentatively TRBD1 (5 bases). CDR3 size: 17 residues. CDR1 is MNHEY, CDR2 SVGEGT, per germline. V was clipped by 5 bases and J by 4 bases, with 20 bases between them. The CDR3 region is CASSQGGPVYRTGELFF. CDR3 DNA sequence: TGTGCCAGCAGTCAGGGCGGACCCGTGTATCGCACCGGGGAGCTGTTTTTT.